A single sample gave rise to the 25 T cell receptor beta chains below, sequenced in a study of lymphopenia after photon versus proton radiotherapy. Sequenced by immunoSEQ multiplex PCR; TCRdb stores in-frame clones only, minus some. The repertoire includes about 49,000 clones, over 70% of them detected once, and 29% sits in the top ten. The sequenced sample was peripheral blood, obtained from a patient treated with photon-based radiotherapy. The receptors come from a man between 45 and 60 years old with gastric cancer.

This chain joins TRBV4-1 and TRBJ2-1; 8 nucleotides match TRBD1. Per the germline V gene, CDR1 is MGHRA and CDR2 is YSYEKL. This CDR3 spans 15 amino acids. V trimming: 7 bases; J trimming: 4 bases; junction bases outside the gene matches: 9. The CDR3 reads CASNSPGTGYNEQFF. The CDR3 nucleotides are TGCGCCAGCAACTCCCCCGGGACAGGTTACAATGAGCAGTTCTTC.

CDR3 nucleotides: TGTGCCAGCAGCCCTTGGACTAGCGGGAGGGGAGAGACCCAGTACTTC. It is translated as CASSPWTSGRGETQYF. V gene TRBV14 combines with J gene TRBJ2-5; TRBD2 matches 15 bases. CDR1 is SGHDN, CDR2 FVKESK, per germline. V lost 4 bases and J lost 4; bases outside the gene matches: 4. The CDR3 has 16 residues.

This chain links TRBV5-5 with TRBJ2-7; no firm D call. From germline, CDR1 is SGHKS and CDR2 YYEKEE (reference sequence). The V gene lost 4 bases and the J gene lost 0 bases, with 11 bases spanning the gap. The CDR3 totals 14 residues. DNA for the CDR3: TGTGCCAGCAGCCCGAACCCTCCCTCCTACGAGCAGTACTTC. Translation gives CASSPNPPSYEQYF. Together with reference TRBV5-5 and TRBJ2-7, the CDR3 gives the full variable domain: DAGVTQSPTHLIKTRGQQVTLRCSPISGHKSVSWYQQVLGQGPQFIFQYYEKEERGRGNFPDRFSARQFPNYSSELNVNALLLGDSALYLCASSPNPPSYEQYFGPGTRLTVT.

The V and J genes are TRBV30 and TRBJ2-7; D is uncertain. In germline, CDR1 is GTSNPN, CDR2 SVGIG (reference sequence). Trimming removed 5 bases at V and 3 bases at J, with 5 bases between. The CDR3 spans 10 residues. The CDR3 DNA sequence: TGTGCCTGGGGGAACTACGAGCAGTACTTC. It yields the protein CAWGNYEQYF.

This chain joins TRBV7-9 and TRBJ2-7; 9 nucleotides line up with TRBD2. In germline, CDR1 is SEHNR, CDR2 FQNEAQ (reference sequence). CDR3 length equals 14 residues. The V segment lost 8 bases and the J segment 6 bases; nucleotides outside the gene matches: 11. CDR3 nucleotides: TGTGCCAGCGGCATAGCGGGAGTCATCCCCGAGCAGTACTTC. Translated, it gives CASGIAGVIPEQYF. Complete variable domain (other parts from reference TRBV7-9 and TRBJ2-7): DTGVSQNPRHKITKRGQNVTFRCDPISEHNRLYWYRQTLGQGPEFLTYFQNEAQLEKSRLLSDRFSAERPKGSFSTLEIQRTEQGDSAMYLCASGIAGVIPEQYFGPGTRLTVT.

This clone occurred a few times. This chain links TRBV5-4 with TRBJ1-2; 8 nucleotides match TRBD1. The CDR3 has 19 amino acids. V gave up 3 bases and J gave up 4 bases; unmatched junction bases: 20. Germline CDR1 and CDR2: SGHNT and YYREEE (reference sequence). For the CDR3, the DNA is TGTGCCAGCAGCTCGGCAAAAAACCTTGGACAGGGTATTAGCTATGGCTACACCTTC. Translating gives CASSSAKNLGQGISYGYTF.

This chain connects TRBV5-1 to TRBJ1-1, with D possibly TRBD1 on 6 matching bases. The CDR3 extends over 16 amino acids. The V end was cut by 0 bases, the J end by 6 bases, with 18 bases between. Germline lookup yields CDR1 SGHRS and CDR2 YFSETQ. Here the CDR3 DNA reads TGCGCCAGCAGCTTGGCCCCCGGGGGGCGAGAATCTGAAGCTTTCTTT. Translation: CASSLAPGGRESEAFF.

V usage is TRBV7-3 and J usage is TRBJ2-2; D may correspond to TRBD1 or TRBD2 (5 bases each). The germline V and J ends were trimmed by 3 bases and 7 bases, with 12 bases remaining between them. The CDR3 runs to 14 residues. Looked up from germline, CDR1 is SGHTA and CDR2 is FQGTGA. The CDR3 DNA reads as TGTGCCAGCAGCTTGGGACCCTCCAGCGGGGAGCTGTTTTTT. As protein: CASSLGPSSGELFF.

The chain links TRBV5-8 to TRBJ1-1, with TRBD1 as a possible D gene (5 bases). Per germline, CDR1 SGHTS and CDR2 YDEGEE. The CDR3 totals 14 residues. Trimming took off 0 bases at V and 4 bases at J, with 10 bases between the two ends. CDR3 residues: CASSLGRGFTEAFF. The CDR3 DNA follows: TGTGCCAGCAGCTTGGGACGGGGGTTCACTGAAGCTTTCTTT. The whole variable domain, remainder taken from reference TRBV5-8 and TRBJ1-1, is EAGVTQSPTHLIKTRGQQATLRCSPISGHTSVYWYQQALGLGLQFLLWYDEGEERNRGNFPPRFSGRQFPNYSSELNVNALELEDSALYLCASSLGRGFTEAFFGQGTRLTVV.

This clone was detected only a few times. Here the CDR3 reads CASSPTFPLAGVSYEQYF. The CDR3, as DNA: TGTGCCAGCAGTCCAACTTTCCCTCTAGCGGGAGTATCCTACGAGCAGTACTTC. The V call is TRBV28, the J call TRBJ2-7, with 10 bases identical to TRBD2. CDR3 length: 18 amino acids. Trimming cost V 5 bases and J 1 base; bases outside gene matches: 14. Looked up from germline, CDR1 is MDHEN and CDR2 is SYDVKM.

The V gene is TRBV29-1, the J gene TRBJ2-7, with a tentative D call TRBD2 (6 bases). Trimming left V 4 bases short and J 0 bases short, with 10 bases between. The CDR3 contains 13 residues. Germline CDR1 is SQVTM and CDR2 is ANQGSEA. CDR3 region: CSVGDGSSYEQYF. The CDR3 DNA is TGCAGCGTTGGGGACGGGAGCTCCTACGAGCAGTACTTC.

The chain carries TRBV2 and TRBJ1-1; 9 nucleotides match TRBD1. V was clipped by 6 bases and J by 8 bases; unmatched bases: 10. The germline gives CDR1 SNHLY, CDR2 FYNNEI. The CDR3 totals 14 residues. This CDR3 is CASRPTGQGAEAFF. The CDR3 region has the DNA TGTGCCAGCAGGCCCACGGGACAGGGAGCCGAAGCTTTCTTT.

This sequence joins TRBV11-2 and TRBJ2-2, with a possible D match to TRBD1 (6 bases). Trimming removed 5 bases at V and 1 base at J, with 11 bases between. There are 15 residues in the CDR3. Germline-derived CDR1 and CDR2 are SGHAT and FQNNGV. The CDR3 protein is CASSPLTGNTGELFF. CDR3 DNA: TGTGCCAGCAGCCCTCTGACAGGGAACACCGGGGAGCTGTTTTTT.

The V gene is TRBV28, the J gene TRBJ2-5, with D possibly being TRBD2 (6 bases). The CDR3 length is 15 residues. The V gene's germline CDR1 is MDHEN and CDR2 SYDVKM. V lost 5 bases and J lost 1, with 14 bases in between. CDR3 nucleotides: TGTGCCAGCAGTCCCCGGGGAGGTTCCCAAGAGACCCAGTACTTC. It codes for CASSPRGGSQETQYF.

The chain links TRBV27 to TRBJ2-7; D may be TRBD1 (5 bases). Germline V gives CDR1 MNHEY, CDR2 SMNVEV (reference sequence). There are 16 residues in the CDR3. Trimming took off 0 bases at V and 1 base at J, with 13 bases between the two ends. CDR3 residues: CASSLSWTLPSYEQYF. The CDR3, as DNA: TGTGCCAGCAGTTTATCCTGGACACTACCTTCCTACGAGCAGTACTTC.

A note on this clone: This sample includes further DNA sequences coding for the same CDR3. The chain recombines TRBV5-4 with TRBJ1-2; D unresolved. The V gene's germline CDR1 is SGHNT and CDR2 YYREEE (reference sequence). The CDR3 length is 13 residues. The V gene lost 0 bases and the J gene lost 2 bases, with 5 bases spanning the gap. The CDR3: CASSLDSNYGYTF. Here the CDR3 DNA reads TGTGCCAGCAGCTTGGACAGCAACTATGGCTACACCTTC.

The rearrangement uses TRBV5-8 and TRBJ2-7; TRBD1 agrees at 8 bases. Germline trimming cut 3 bases from V and 2 bases from J; bases unmatched to any gene: 7. This CDR3 region has 15 residues. The germline gives CDR1 SGHTS, CDR2 YDEGEE. The CDR3 DNA reads as TGTGCCAGCAGCTGGGGACAGGCGGAAACCTACGAGCAGTACTTC. Translation: CASSWGQAETYEQYF.

This chain connects TRBV6-5 to TRBJ1-2; possibly TRBD1 for D (5 bases). Germline V gene sequence: CDR1 MNHEY, CDR2 SVGAGI. V gave up 6 bases and J gave up 3 bases, with 14 bases separating them. The CDR3 extends over 14 amino acids. In DNA, the CDR3 is TGTGCCAGCAGGCTACGGGGCGCCGACTATGGCTACACCTTC. It encodes CASRLRGADYGYTF.

The chain is built from TRBV5-5 and TRBJ2-2; D is perhaps TRBD1 (5 bases). Germline V CDR1 and CDR2: SGHKS, YYEKEE (reference sequence). The V and J ends lost 1 base and 1 base respectively, with 5 bases between them. The CDR3 loop spans 14 amino acids. The CDR3 reads CASSLRGNTGELFF. Written as DNA, the CDR3 is TGTGCCAGCAGCTTGAGGGGGAACACCGGGGAGCTGTTTTTT.

This clone appeared a single time. J is TRBJ2-1 and V is TRBV5-1; maybe TRBD1 (6 bases). This CDR3 comprises 16 residues. The V gene lost 2 bases and the J gene lost 0 bases, with 12 bases spanning the gap. Germline loops: CDR1 SGHRS, CDR2 YFSETQ. CDR3 sequence (DNA): TGCGCCAGCAGCTTCGACAGGCCGAGCTCCTACAATGAGCAGTTCTTC. It translates to CASSFDRPSSYNEQFF.

The V gene is TRBV7-2, the J gene TRBJ1-1; 7 nucleotides agree with TRBD1. V dropped 0 bases and J dropped 1; count of bases not matched to a gene: 8. From germline, CDR1 is SGHTA and CDR2 FQGNSA. This CDR3 spans 17 amino acids. The CDR3 region is CASSLARSGGKNTEAFF. Written as DNA, the CDR3 is TGTGCCAGCAGCTTAGCGCGTTCAGGGGGAAAGAACACTGAAGCTTTCTTT.

The genes are TRBV30 and TRBJ2-7, with 7 bases aligning to TRBD2. The CDR3 contains 13 residues. The germline gives CDR1 GTSNPN, CDR2 SVGIG (reference sequence). Losses at the gene ends were 5 bases for V and 0 bases for J; bases not matched to a gene: 4. This CDR3 reads CAWWSSGSYEQYF. The CDR3 coding sequence is TGTGCCTGGTGGTCTAGCGGCTCCTACGAGCAGTACTTC. Using reference TRBV30 and TRBJ2-7 for the parts outside the CDR3, the full variable domain is SQTIHQWPATLVQPVGSPLSLECTVEGTSNPNLYWYRQAAGRGLQLLFYSVGIGQISSEVPQNLSASRPQDRQFILSSKKLLLSDSGFYLCAWWSSGSYEQYFGPGTRLTVT.

The rearrangement links TRBV15 to TRBJ2-7; D uncertain. V was pared by 5 bases and J by 4 bases, with 18 bases between. This CDR3 comprises 15 residues. Germline-derived CDR1 and CDR2 are LNHNV and YYDKDF (reference sequence). The CDR3 nucleotides read TGTGCCACCAGCCTTGGGCCGTTGTCAGAGTACGAGCAGTACTTC. Protein: CATSLGPLSEYEQYF.

CDR3 bases: TGCGCCAGCAGCAACCTAGCGGGAGTCGGGAATGAGCAGTTCTTC. Protein sequence: CASSNLAGVGNEQFF. The rearrangement joins TRBV4-1 to TRBJ2-1; TRBD2 matches 10 bases. V trimming: 5 bases; J trimming: 7 bases; junction bases outside the gene matches: 8. Germline V lookup: CDR1 MGHRA, CDR2 YSYEKL. The CDR3 length is 15 residues.

In DNA form, the CDR3 reads TGTGCCAGAGGTTCAGGACTAGCGGGAGGGCGGGGGACAGATACGCAGTATTTT. Translating gives CARGSGLAGGRGTDTQYF. V usage is TRBV6-9 and J usage is TRBJ2-3, with 15 nucleotides matching TRBD2. The CDR3 totals 18 residues. The J segment lost 3 bases and the V segment lost 9 bases, leaving 13 bases of the junction unmatched. Germline V lookup: CDR1 MNHGY, CDR2 SVAAGI.